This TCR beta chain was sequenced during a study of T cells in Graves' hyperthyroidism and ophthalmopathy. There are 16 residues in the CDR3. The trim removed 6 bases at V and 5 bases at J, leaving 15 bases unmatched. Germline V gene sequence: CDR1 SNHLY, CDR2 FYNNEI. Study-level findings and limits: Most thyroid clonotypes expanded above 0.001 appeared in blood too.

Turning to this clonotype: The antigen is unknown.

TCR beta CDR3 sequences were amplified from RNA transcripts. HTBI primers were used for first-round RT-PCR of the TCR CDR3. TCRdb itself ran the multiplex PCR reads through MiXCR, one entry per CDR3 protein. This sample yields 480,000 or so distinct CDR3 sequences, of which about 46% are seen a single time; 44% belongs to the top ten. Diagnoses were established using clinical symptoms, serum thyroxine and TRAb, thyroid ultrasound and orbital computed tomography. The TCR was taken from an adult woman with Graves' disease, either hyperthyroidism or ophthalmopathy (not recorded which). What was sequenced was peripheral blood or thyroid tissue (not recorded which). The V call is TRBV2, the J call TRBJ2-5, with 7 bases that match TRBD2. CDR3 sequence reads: CASSQPRDYRSETQYF. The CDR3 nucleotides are TGTGCCAGCAGCCAGCCCCGGGACTACAGGTCGGAGACCCAGTACTTC.